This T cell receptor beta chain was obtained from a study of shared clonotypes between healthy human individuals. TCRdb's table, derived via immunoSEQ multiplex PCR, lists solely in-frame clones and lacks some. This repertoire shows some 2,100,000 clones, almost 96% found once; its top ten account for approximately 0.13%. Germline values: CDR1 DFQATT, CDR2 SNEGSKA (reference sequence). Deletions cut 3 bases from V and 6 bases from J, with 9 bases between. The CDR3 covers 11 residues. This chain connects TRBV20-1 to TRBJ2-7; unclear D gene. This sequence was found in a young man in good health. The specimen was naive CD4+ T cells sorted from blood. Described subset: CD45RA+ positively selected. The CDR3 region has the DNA TGCAGTGCTAGCCACAAGGGCGAGCAGTACTTC. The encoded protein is CSASHKGEQYF.